One sample yielded the 6 T cell receptor beta chains listed below, sequenced in a study of human T cells and chemical hapten exposure. MiXCR, run by TCRdb on the RACE reads, gives a single entry per CDR3 protein. The repertoire has tens of thousands of distinct CDR3 sequences, 7.6% of them found once; the top ten carry around 1.4%. Time point indicated: pre-sensitization, week 0. Treatment denoted: therapeutic diphenylcyclopropenone sensitization with weekly scalp DPC. Material: whole blood, obtained in connection with sensitization to the hapten diphenylcyclopropenone (DPC). The receptors were sampled from a woman in her forties or fifties with alopecia areata. Some clones in this sample may be carry-over from other donors' samples.

This clonotype was detected many times. The J gene is TRBJ2-5, the V gene TRBV29-1; D unclear. Trimming shortened V by 4 bases and J by 3 bases, and 6 bases separated the two germline ends. CDR3 length: 11 residues. The germline CDR1 and CDR2 sequences are SQVTM and ANQGSEA. The CDR3 region is CSVGTKETQYF. CDR3 DNA sequence: TGCAGCGTTGGGACCAAAGAGACCCAGTACTTC.

At least ten counts were recorded for this clonotype. This chain joins TRBV7-6 and TRBJ2-5; D is ambiguous. From germline, CDR1 is SGHVS and CDR2 FNYEAQ. With 5 bases removed from V and 3 bases from J, the gap between germline ends came to 10 bases. The CDR3 covers 13 residues. The CDR3 protein is CASSPSLEETQYF. The CDR3, as DNA: TGTGCCAGCAGCCCCAGTTTAGAAGAGACCCAGTACTTC. Full variable domain (outside the CDR3, taken from reference TRBV7-6 and TRBJ2-5): GAGVSQSPRYKVTKRGQDVALRCDPISGHVSLYWYRQALGQGPEFLTYFNYEAQQDKSGLPNDRFSAERPEGSISTLTIQRTEQRDSAMYRCASSPSLEETQYFGPGTRLLVL.

In this sample, this clonotype turned up a few times. The genes are TRBV5-4 and TRBJ2-5, with TRBD1 matching over 7 bases. The CDR3 is made up of 15 amino acids. CDR1 and CDR2 from the germline V gene are SGHNT and YYREEE (reference sequence). V lost 0 bases, J lost 0 bases, and 2 bases stayed unmatched. Here the CDR3 DNA reads TGTGCCAGCAGCTTGGGGACAGGAGACCAAGAGACCCAGTACTTC. This codes for CASSLGTGDQETQYF.

At least ten counts were recorded for this clonotype. The chain joins TRBV18 to TRBJ2-4; D might be TRBD2 (6 bases). Germline V CDR1 and CDR2: KGHSH, LQKENI. Trimming took off 6 bases at V and 5 bases at J, with 20 bases between the two ends. The CDR3 covers 16 residues. CDR3 protein: CASSRIPGVDQNIQYF. The DNA of the CDR3 is TGTGCCAGCTCCCGCATACCGGGAGTCGATCAAAACATTCAGTACTTC.

This clonotype has ten or more counts. The chain links TRBV20-1 to TRBJ2-3; 10 nucleotides line up with TRBD2. CDR3 length: 16 amino acids. After removal of 3 bases from V and 5 bases from J, the junction contained 11 bases not matched to a gene. CDR1 is DFQATT and CDR2 is SNEGSKA in the germline V gene (reference sequence). CDR3 sequence: CSASGNLAGVGDTQYF. CDR3 bases: TGCAGTGCTAGTGGGAATCTAGCGGGAGTAGGAGATACGCAGTATTTT.

At least ten counts were recorded for this clonotype. This sequence joins TRBV20-1 and TRBJ2-5; D gene unclear. Germline loops: CDR1 DFQATT, CDR2 SNEGSKA (reference sequence). Deletions cut 4 bases from V and 1 base from J, with 7 bases between. This CDR3 has 12 amino acids. DNA for the CDR3: TGCAGTGCTATTGGGATCCAAGAGACCCAGTACTTC. This gives the protein CSAIGIQETQYF.